This TCR beta chain is from a study of T cells after yellow fever vaccination. Germline-derived CDR1 and CDR2 are MDHEN and SYDVKM. The CDR3 runs 15 residues. The J segment lost 6 bases and the V segment lost 4 bases, leaving 7 bases of the junction unmatched. TCRdb passed the 5' RACE reads through MiXCR, listing each CDR3 protein once. The sample has 300,000 to 350,000 distinct CDR3 sequences; approximately 4% are singletons. Here the sequenced sample was PBMCs, taken 15 days after the yellow fever booster vaccination. The chain recombines TRBV28 with TRBJ2-2, with TRBD1 identical over 8 bases. This clonotype was sampled from a man younger than 35 who received the YFV17D yellow fever vaccine. In DNA form, the CDR3 reads TGTGCCAGCAGTTCCGGACAGGGCGGGCCCGGGGAGCTGTTTTTT. This encodes CASSSGQGGPGELFF.